The clone carrying this T cell receptor beta chain was counted at least ten times. What it binds is unknown. Amplification yielded TCR beta CDR3 regions, with RNA transcripts as the source. Researchers ran a first-round RT-PCR on the TCR CDR3 using the HTBI primer set. TCRdb used MiXCR to reprocess the multiplex PCR reads, holding one entry per CDR3 protein. The table has 300,000 or so distinct CDR3 sequences, about 21% seen once. The data derive from a study of T cells in Graves' hyperthyroidism and ophthalmopathy. Notes on the study in general: Patients with ophthalmopathy were separated from those with stable hyperthyroidism by a 13 V-J model. Most expanded thyroid clonotypes above 0.001 also appeared in blood.

The diagnoses drew upon clinical symptoms, serum thyroxine and TRAb, thyroid ultrasound and orbital computed tomography. CDR1 is SQVTM and CDR2 is ANQGSEA in the germline V gene. The CDR3 extends over 15 amino acids. The trim removed 4 bases at V and 1 base at J, leaving 8 bases unmatched. This TCR came from a woman aged 50 to 65 with Graves' hyperthyroidism. Sequenced: blood. This chain uses TRBV29-1 with TRBJ1-1; 8 bases are shared with TRBD1. In nucleotides, the CDR3 is TGCAGCGTTGCTCGGACAGGGTCCCAGAACACTGAAGCTTTCTTT. This gives the protein CSVARTGSQNTEAFF.